The T cell receptor (beta chain) described here comes from a study of T cells in Graves' hyperthyroidism and ophthalmopathy. Study outcomes and limitations: It was a median around 6 months before onset that the model predicted ophthalmopathy.

Authors of the study amplified TCR beta CDR3 regions from RNA transcripts. HTBI primers were used for first-round RT-PCR of the TCR CDR3. TCRdb ran MiXCR on the multiplex PCR reads and lists one entry per CDR3 protein. The data show some 500,000 distinct CDR3 sequences, 15% to 20% seen once. Comment on this clonotype: Antigen specificity is unknown.

Patients with ophthalmopathy all had a Clinical Activity Score of at least 3, a NOSPECS grade of at least 4 and duration under 3 months. Together with thyroid ultrasound, orbital computed tomography, serum thyroxine and TRAb, clinical symptoms were used for diagnoses. The receptor's source is a woman aged 30 to 39 with Graves' ophthalmopathy. Sample: blood.

The CDR3 sequence: CASSYATWDRDNTDTQYF. The CDR3 DNA is TGTGCCAGCAGTTACGCCACCTGGGACAGGGATAACACAGATACGCAGTATTTT. V usage is TRBV6-2 or TRBV6-3 and J usage is TRBJ2-3; 9 nucleotides align to TRBD1. Unmatched junction bases numbered 11, after V lost 2 bases and J lost 2 bases. CDR1 and CDR2 from the germline V gene are MNHEY and SVGEGT. CDR3 length equals 18 residues.